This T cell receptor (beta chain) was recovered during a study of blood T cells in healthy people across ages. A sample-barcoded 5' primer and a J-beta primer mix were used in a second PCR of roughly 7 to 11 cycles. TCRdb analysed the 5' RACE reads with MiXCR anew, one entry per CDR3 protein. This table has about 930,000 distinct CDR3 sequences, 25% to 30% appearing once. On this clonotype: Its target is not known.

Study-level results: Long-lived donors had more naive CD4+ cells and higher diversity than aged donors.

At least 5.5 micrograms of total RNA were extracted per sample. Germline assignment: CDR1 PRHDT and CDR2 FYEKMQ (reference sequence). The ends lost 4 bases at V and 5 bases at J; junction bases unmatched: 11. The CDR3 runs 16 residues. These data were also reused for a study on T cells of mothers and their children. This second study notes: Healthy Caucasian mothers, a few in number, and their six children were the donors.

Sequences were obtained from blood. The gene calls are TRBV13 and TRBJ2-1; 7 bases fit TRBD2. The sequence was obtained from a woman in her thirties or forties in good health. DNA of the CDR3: TGTGCCAGCAGCTCCATCCGGGGGGATAGCCACAATGAGCAGTTCTTC. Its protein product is CASSSIRGDSHNEQFF.